A selection of T cell receptor beta chains follows, all from one sample in a study of blood T cell repertoires in COVID-19. Repertoires were generated with immunoSEQ multiplex PCR, while TCRdb's copy carries only in-frame clones and drops some. The data show about 45,000 clones, about 83% seen once. Source material: peripheral blood. Receptors were obtained from a man at least 80 years old in a cohort sampled during active COVID-19. The CDR3 runs from the conserved cysteine through the conserved F or W. Each record gives: D gene, clone size, V gene, J gene, CDR3 DNA, CDR3 protein. D genes are given only for firm matches. Expanded clones get a size class; other rows say once, few or many, or leave the size out.

>-|-|TRBV6-4|TRBJ2-2
TGTGCCAGCAGTTCGGGGGACTCGCCAAGGGCCGGGGAGCTGTTTTTT
CASSSGDSPRAGELFF
>-|-|TRBV6-5|TRBJ2-1
TGTGCCAGCCAAAGACAAAGCTCCTACAATGAGCAGTTCTTC
CASQRQSSYNEQFF
>-|-|TRBV28|TRBJ1-5
TGTGCCAGCAGACAGGGTATCAATCAGCCCCAGCATTTT
CASRQGINQPQHF
>-|-|TRBV19|TRBJ2-1
TGTGCCAGTAGTCGACAGTTCACCTCCTACAATGAGCAGTTCTTC
CASSRQFTSYNEQFF
>TRBD2|-|TRBV11-2|TRBJ2-7
TGTGCCAGCAGCCCGAAACTAGCGGATCCCTACGAGCAGTACTTC
CASSPKLADPYEQYF
>-|large|TRBV2|TRBJ2-7
TGTGCCAGCAGTGACGGGGGTACCCACGAGCAGTACTTC
CASSDGGTHEQYF
>TRBD1|once|TRBV15|TRBJ2-6
TGTGCCACCAGCAGAGAAGTGAGGACAGGGGGCTCCGGGGCCAACGTCCTGACTTTC
CATSREVRTGGSGANVLTF
>TRBD1|-|TRBV28|TRBJ1-4
TGTGCCAGCATCCCAACCGGGACAGGGCTAGAAAAACTGTTTTTT
CASIPTGTGLEKLFF
>-|-|TRBV5-1|TRBJ2-2
TGCGCCAGCAGCTTGGCCCAGACAACGAACACCGGGGAGCTGTTTTTT
CASSLAQTTNTGELFF
>-|-|TRBV18|TRBJ1-3
TGTGCCAGCTCACCACCTGGGCAACAACTTGGAAACACCATATATTTT
CASSPPGQQLGNTIYF
>-|-|TRBV28|TRBJ1-4
TGTGCCAGCAGTTTACTCGGTACTAATGAAAAACTGTTTTTT
CASSLLGTNEKLFF
>TRBD1|-|TRBV11-1|TRBJ2-7
TGTGCCAGCAGCTCCCGGGACAGACTCTACGAGCAGTACTTC
CASSSRDRLYEQYF
>-|-|TRBV5-1|TRBJ2-5
TGCGCCAGCAGCTTGGTTGGCGGGGGCTACCAAGAGACCCAGTACTTC
CASSLVGGGYQETQYF
>-|-|TRBV15|TRBJ2-7
TGTGCCACCAGCAGAGAAAAGGGGGCCTACGAGCAGTACTTC
CATSREKGAYEQYF
>-|few|TRBV5-1|TRBJ2-5
TGCGCCAGCAGCCCTGGACAACACTACCAAGAGACCCAGTACTTC
CASSPGQHYQETQYF
>-|-|TRBV7-2|TRBJ2-2
TGTGCCAGCAGCCCCTCCCGGGACACCGGGGAGCTGTTTTTT
CASSPSRDTGELFF
>-|-|TRBV4-3|TRBJ2-2
TGCGCCAGCAGCCAAGATTATCCAGGGAATACCGGGGAGCTGTTTTTT
CASSQDYPGNTGELFF
>-|-|TRBV28|TRBJ2-2
TGTGCCAGCAGTTTAAGCGGCAGGGGAATCACCGGGGAGCTGTTTTTT
CASSLSGRGITGELFF
>TRBD2|few|TRBV6-2/TRBV6-3|TRBJ2-7
TGTGCCAGCAGTTACTCGACTAGCGGGAGAAATAACTACGAGCAGTACTTC
CASSYSTSGRNNYEQYF
>TRBD1|-|TRBV6-2/TRBV6-3|TRBJ1-5
TGTGCCAGCAGCGTCGCCCGACAGGGGGGCAATCAGCCCCAGCATTTT
CASSVARQGGNQPQHF
>-|few|TRBV7-2|TRBJ1-2
TGTGCCAGCAGCTCACAGTCGGCAGGTTTAGGCTACACCTTC
CASSSQSAGLGYTF
>-|-|TRBV2|TRBJ2-1
TGTGCCAGCAGTGGATCGCGATACTCCTACAATGAGCAGTTCTTC
CASSGSRYSYNEQFF